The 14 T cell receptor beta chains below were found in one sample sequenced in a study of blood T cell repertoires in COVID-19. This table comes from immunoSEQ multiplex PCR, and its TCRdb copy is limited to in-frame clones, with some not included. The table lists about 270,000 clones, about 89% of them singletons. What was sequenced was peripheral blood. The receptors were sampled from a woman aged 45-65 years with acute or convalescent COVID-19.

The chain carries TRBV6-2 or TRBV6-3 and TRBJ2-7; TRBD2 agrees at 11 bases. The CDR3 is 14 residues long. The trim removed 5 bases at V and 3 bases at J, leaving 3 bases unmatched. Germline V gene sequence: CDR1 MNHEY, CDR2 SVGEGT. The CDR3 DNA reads TGTGCCAGCAGTGAGGGACTAGCGGTCTACGAGCAGTACTTC. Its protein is CASSEGLAVYEQYF.

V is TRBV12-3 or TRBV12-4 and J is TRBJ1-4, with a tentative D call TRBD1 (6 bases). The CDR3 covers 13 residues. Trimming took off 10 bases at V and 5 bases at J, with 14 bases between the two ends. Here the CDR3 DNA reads TGTGCCACCTCGGGACACCCAAATGAAAAACTGTTTTTT. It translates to CATSGHPNEKLFF.

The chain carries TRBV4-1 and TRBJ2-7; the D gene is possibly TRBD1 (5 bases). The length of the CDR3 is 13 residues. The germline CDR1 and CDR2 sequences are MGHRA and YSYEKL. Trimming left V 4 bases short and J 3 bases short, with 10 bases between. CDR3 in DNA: TGCGCCAGCAGCCTGACAGAGGTCTACGAGCAGTACTTC. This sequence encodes CASSLTEVYEQYF.

The CDR3 sequence is CASSQGLSNYGYTF. The CDR3 DNA is TGTGCCAGCAGCCAAGGTCTCTCTAACTATGGCTACACCTTC. The chain combines TRBV3-1 (or the pseudogene TRBV3-2) with TRBJ1-2, with no clear D. V lost 1 base and J lost 0, with 6 bases in between. CDR1 LGHDT and CDR2 YNNKEL come from the germline V gene (reference sequence). The CDR3 consists of 14 residues.

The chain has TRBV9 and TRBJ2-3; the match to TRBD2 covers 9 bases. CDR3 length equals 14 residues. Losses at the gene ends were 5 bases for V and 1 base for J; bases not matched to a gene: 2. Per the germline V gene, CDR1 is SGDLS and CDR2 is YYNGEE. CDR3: CASRQREGTDTQYF. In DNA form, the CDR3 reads TGTGCCAGCAGACAGCGGGAGGGCACAGATACGCAGTATTTT.

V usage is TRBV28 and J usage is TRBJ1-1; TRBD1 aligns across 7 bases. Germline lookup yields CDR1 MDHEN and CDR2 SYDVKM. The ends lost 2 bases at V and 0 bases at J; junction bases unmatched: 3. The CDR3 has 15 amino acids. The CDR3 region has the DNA TGTGCCAGCAGTTTACGGGACAGCATGAACACTGAAGCTTTCTTT. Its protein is CASSLRDSMNTEAFF.

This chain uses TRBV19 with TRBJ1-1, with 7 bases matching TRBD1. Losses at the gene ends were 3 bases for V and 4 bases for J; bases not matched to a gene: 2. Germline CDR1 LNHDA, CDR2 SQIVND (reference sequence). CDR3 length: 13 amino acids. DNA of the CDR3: TGTGCCAGTAGTATGTCAGGGGGCACTGAAGCTTTCTTT. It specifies CASSMSGGTEAFF.

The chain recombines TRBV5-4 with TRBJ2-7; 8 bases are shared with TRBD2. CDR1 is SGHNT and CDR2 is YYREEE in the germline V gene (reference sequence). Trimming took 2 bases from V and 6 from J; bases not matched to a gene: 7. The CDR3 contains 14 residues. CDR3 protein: CASSFGREGIEQYF. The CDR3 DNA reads TGTGCCAGCAGCTTCGGTCGGGAGGGAATCGAGCAGTACTTC.

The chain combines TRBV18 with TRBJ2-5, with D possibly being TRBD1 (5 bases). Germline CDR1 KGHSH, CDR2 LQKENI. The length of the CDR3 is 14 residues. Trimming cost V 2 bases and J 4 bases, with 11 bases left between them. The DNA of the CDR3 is TGTGCCAGCTCACCAACAGCAGGGCGAGAGACCCAGTACTTC. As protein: CASSPTAGRETQYF. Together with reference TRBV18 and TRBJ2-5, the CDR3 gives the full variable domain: NAGVMQNPRHLVRRRGQEARLRCSPMKGHSHVYWYRQLPEEGLKFMVYLQKENIIDESGMPKERFSAEFPKEGPSILRIQQVVRGDSAAYFCASSPTAGRETQYFGPGTRLLVL.

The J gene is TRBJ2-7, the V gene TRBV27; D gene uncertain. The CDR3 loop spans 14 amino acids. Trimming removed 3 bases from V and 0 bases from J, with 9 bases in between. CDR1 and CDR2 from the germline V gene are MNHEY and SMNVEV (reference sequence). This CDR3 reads CASSFSSYSYEQYF. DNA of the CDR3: TGTGCCAGCAGTTTCTCCTCTTACTCCTACGAGCAGTACTTC.

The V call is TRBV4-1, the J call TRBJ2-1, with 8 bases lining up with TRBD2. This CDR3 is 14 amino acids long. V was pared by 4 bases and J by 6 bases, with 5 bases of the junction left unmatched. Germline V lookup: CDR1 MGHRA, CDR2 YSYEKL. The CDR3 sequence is CASSLGLVSNEQFF. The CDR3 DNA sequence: TGCGCCAGCAGCCTGGGACTAGTTTCCAATGAGCAGTTCTTC.

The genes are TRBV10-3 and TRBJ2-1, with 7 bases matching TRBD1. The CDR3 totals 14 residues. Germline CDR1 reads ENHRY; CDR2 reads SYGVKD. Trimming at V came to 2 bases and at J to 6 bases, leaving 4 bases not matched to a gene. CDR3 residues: CAISEPGQTNEQFF. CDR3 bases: TGTGCCATCAGTGAGCCGGGACAGACCAATGAGCAGTTCTTC.

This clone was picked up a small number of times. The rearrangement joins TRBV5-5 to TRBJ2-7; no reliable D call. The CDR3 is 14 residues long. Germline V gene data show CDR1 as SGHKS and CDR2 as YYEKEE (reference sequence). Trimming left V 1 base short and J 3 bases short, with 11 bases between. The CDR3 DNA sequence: TGTGCCAGCAGCTTGCAGGTAGATGGCTACGAGCAGTACTTC. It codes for CASSLQVDGYEQYF.

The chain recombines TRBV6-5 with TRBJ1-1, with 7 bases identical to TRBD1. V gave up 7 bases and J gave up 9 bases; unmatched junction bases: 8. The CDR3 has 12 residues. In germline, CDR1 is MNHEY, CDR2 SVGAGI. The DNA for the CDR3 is TGTGCCAGCAACGACAGGGTTGGGAAAGCTTTCTTT. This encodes CASNDRVGKAFF.